This TCR beta chain is from a study of T cells expressing NK-cell markers. The study's findings and limits: These same clonotypes (in four donors) also led the CD3+CD56-NKG2C+ fraction.

One entry per CDR3 protein, without DNA, is what TCRdb gives after re-calling the 5' RACE reads. The sample totals some 410,000 distinct CDR3 sequences. Points on this clonotype: The antigen is undetermined.

CDR3 length: 14 amino acids. Germline V gives CDR1 DFQATT, CDR2 SNEGSKA (reference sequence). Sequenced input: blood T cells: a sorted CD56 or NKG2C T cell subset, CD4+ or CD8+ T cells, or bulk PBMC T cells (not recorded which). The TCR was taken from a woman between 18 and 70 years old in good health. The chain links TRBV20-1 to TRBJ2-1; TCRdb calls TRBD1, which cannot be checked without DNA. The CDR3 loop is CSARPVGSYNEQFF.